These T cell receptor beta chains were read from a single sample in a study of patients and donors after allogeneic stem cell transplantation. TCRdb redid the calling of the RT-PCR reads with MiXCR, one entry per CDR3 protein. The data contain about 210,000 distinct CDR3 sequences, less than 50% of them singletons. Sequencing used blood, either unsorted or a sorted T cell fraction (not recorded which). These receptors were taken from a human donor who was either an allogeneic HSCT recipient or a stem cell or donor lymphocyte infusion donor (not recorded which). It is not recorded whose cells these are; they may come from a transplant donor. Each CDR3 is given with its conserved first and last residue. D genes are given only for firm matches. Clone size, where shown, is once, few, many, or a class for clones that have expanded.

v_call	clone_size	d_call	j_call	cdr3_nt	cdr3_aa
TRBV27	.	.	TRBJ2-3	TGTGCCAGCAGTTCCCGTTGGGGGAGAGGCACAGATACGCAGTATTTT	CASSSRWGRGTDTQYF
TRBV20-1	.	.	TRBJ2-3	TGCAGTGCTAGTCATCGGCGGGTTACGCAGTATTTT	CSASHRRVTQYF
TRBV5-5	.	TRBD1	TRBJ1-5	TGTGCCAGCAGCTTCGGCCCGGGACAGGGCAATCAGCCCCAGCATTTT	CASSFGPGQGNQPQHF
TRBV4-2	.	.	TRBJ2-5	TGTGCCAGCAGCCAAGAAAAGGCCCCGGCGGGGTACAAGGAGACCCAGTACTTC	CASSQEKAPAGYKETQYF
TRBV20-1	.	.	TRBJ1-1	TGCAGTGCTAGCTGGAGTAACGTGAACACTGAAGCTTTCTTT	CSASWSNVNTEAFF
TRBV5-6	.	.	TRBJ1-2	TGTGCCAGCAGCTTTAACCCTTCCGAGGGCTATGGCTACACCTTC	CASSFNPSEGYGYTF
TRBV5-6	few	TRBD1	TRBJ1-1	TGTGCCAGCAGCTTGGAAGCTGGGACAGGGGGCTTGCGGACTGAAGCTTTCTTT	CASSLEAGTGGLRTEAFF
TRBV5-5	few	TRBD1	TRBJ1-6	TGTGCCAGCAGCTTGTATGGCTATCCGGGACAGGGCAATTCACCCCTCCACTTT	CASSLYGYPGQGNSPLHF
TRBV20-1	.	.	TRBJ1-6	TGCAGTGCTAGAGATTACCGCTCACCCCTCCACTTT	CSARDYRSPLHF
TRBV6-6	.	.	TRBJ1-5	TGTGCCAGCAGCCTGGGACTGTTGGCCAATCAGCCCCAGCATTTT	CASSLGLLANQPQHF
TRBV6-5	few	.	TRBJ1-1	TGTGCCAGCAGTTACCTGACAGGAAACACTGAAGCTTTCTTT	CASSYLTGNTEAFF
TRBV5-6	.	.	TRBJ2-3	TGTGCCAGCAGCTTGGGGGCAGCAGCAGATACGCAGTATTTT	CASSLGAAADTQYF
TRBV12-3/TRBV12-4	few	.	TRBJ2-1	TGTGCCAGCAGTTTAATGCGTCCCTCCTACAATGAGCAGTTCTTC	CASSLMRPSYNEQFF
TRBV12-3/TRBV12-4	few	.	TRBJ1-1	TGTGCCAGCAGCGGGGGACGGCTAACGTACGGCACTGAAGCTTTCTTT	CASSGGRLTYGTEAFF
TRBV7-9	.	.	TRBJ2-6	TGTGCCAGCAGCTCGAACAGGGACCCGATCTCTGGGGCCAACGTCCTGACTTTC	CASSSNRDPISGANVLTF
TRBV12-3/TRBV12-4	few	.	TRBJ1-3	TGTGCCAGCAGTTTTCTGAGCTCTGGAAACACCATATATTTT	CASSFLSSGNTIYF
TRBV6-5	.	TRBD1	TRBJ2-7	TGTGCCAGCGCCGAGGGGGCCGAGCAGTACTTC	CASAEGAEQYF
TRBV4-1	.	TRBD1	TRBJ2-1	TGCGCCAGCAGCCAAGTCGGACAGGACTCCTACAATGAGCAGTTCTTC	CASSQVGQDSYNEQFF
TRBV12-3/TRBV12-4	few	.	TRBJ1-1	TGTGCCAGCAGTTTAAAGCTGGGATTTGAATGGGACACTGAAGCTTTCTTT	CASSLKLGFEWDTEAFF
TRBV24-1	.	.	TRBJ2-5	TGTGCCACCAGTGATAGCATGCAAGAGACCCAGTACTTC	CATSDSMQETQYF
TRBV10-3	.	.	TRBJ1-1	TGTGCCATCAGTGAGGGGGGGGTAGAATACACTGAAGCTTTCTTT	CAISEGGVEYTEAFF
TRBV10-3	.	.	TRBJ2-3	TGTGCCATCAGTGAGTCCGGGAGAGCCGTTAGCACAGATACGCAGTATTTT	CAISESGRAVSTDTQYF
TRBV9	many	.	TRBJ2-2	TGTGCCAGCAGCGTACAGGGGAACACCGGGGAGCTGTTTTTT	CASSVQGNTGELFF
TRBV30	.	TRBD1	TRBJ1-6	TGTGCCTGGAGTAAAGGACAGGGGTCCTCCTATAATTCACCCCTCCACTTT	CAWSKGQGSSYNSPLHF
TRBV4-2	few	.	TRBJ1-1	TGTGCCAGCAGCCAAGATATCGGCAGGGGCCACACTGAAGCTTTCTTT	CASSQDIGRGHTEAFF
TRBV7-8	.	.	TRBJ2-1	TGTGCCAGCAGCTTAGTTGCAGGTACCAATGAGCAGTTCTTC	CASSLVAGTNEQFF
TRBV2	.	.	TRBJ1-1	TGTGCCAGCAGTTGGAAGGGGATAACTGAAGCTTTCTTT	CASSWKGITEAFF
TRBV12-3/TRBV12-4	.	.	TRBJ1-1	TGTGCCAGCAGAGGAGCGGCGAACACTGAAGCTTTCTTT	CASRGAANTEAFF
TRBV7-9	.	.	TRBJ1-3	TGTGCCAGCCGCCCGGAGAGGAAGTCTGGAAACACCATATATTTT	CASRPERKSGNTIYF
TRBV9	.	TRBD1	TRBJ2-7	TGTGCCAGCAGCGACGGGACAGTTTCCTACGAGCAGTACTTC	CASSDGTVSYEQYF
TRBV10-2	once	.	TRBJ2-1	TGCGCCAGCAGTGAAGACCCATCATCCTACAATGAGCAGTTCTTC	CASSEDPSSYNEQFF
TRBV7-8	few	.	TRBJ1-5	TGTGCCAGCAGCTTTGGGAACAGGGACCAGCCCCAGCATTTT	CASSFGNRDQPQHF
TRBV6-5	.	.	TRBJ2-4	TGTGCCAGCACCAAGGCAGGCGACGAAAACATTCAGTACTTC	CASTKAGDENIQYF
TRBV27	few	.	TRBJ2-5	TGTGCCAGCAGCCGTAAGCACAGTGAAGAGACCCAGTACTTC	CASSRKHSEETQYF
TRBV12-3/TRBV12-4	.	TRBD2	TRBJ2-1	TGTGCCAGCGGACAGGGACTAGCGGGCCTCTACGGAGAGCAGTTCTTC	CASGQGLAGLYGEQFF
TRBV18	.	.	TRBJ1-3	TGTGCCAGCTCACCAAGATGGGGCCCGGGAGTAAACACCATATATTTT	CASSPRWGPGVNTIYF
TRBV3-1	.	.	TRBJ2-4	TGTGCCAGCAGCCAATCCCGGGACTCCCAAAACATTCAGTACTTC	CASSQSRDSQNIQYF
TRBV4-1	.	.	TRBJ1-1	TGCGCCAGCAGCCAGGGGAGACAGCTCATGAACACTGAAGCTTTCTTT	CASSQGRQLMNTEAFF
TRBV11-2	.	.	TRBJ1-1	TGTGCCAGCAGCTTCACAGGGCGAGCTTTCTTT	CASSFTGRAFF
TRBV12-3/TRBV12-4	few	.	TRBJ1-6	TGTGCCAGCAGTTTAAGGTCGATGGACAACTATAATTCACCCCTCCACTTT	CASSLRSMDNYNSPLHF
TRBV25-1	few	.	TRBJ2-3	TGTGCCAGCACCTCCGCGCGCACAAAGGATACGCAGTATTTT	CASTSARTKDTQYF
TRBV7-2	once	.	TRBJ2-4	TGTGCCAGCAGCCGGGGAGTGAAAAATCAGTACTTC	CASSRGVKNQYF
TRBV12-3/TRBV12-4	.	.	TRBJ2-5	TGTGCCAGCAGTTCCGGGGCGGAGACCCAGTACTTC	CASSSGAETQYF
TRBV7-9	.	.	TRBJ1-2	TGTGCCAGCAGAGGTGGACTTGGCCATGGCTACACCTTC	CASRGGLGHGYTF
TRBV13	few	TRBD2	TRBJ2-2	TGTGCCAGCAGCGGACTAGCGGGGTACACCGGGGAGCTGTTTTTT	CASSGLAGYTGELFF
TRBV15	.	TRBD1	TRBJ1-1	TGTGCCACCAGCCCGAGGACAGGGAGAGGAGCTTTCTTT	CATSPRTGRGAFF
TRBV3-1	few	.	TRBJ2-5	TGTGCCAGCAGCCAATCTAAAAAGACCCAGTACTTC	CASSQSKKTQYF
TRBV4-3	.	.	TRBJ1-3	TGCGCCAGCAGCCAAATCAGGGCCTCTGGAAACACCATATATTTT	CASSQIRASGNTIYF
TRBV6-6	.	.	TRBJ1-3	TGTGCCAGCAGTTACCAAGGAAACACCATATATTTT	CASSYQGNTIYF
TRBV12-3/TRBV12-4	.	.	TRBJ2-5	TGTGCCAGCAGCCCCCCAGGGCCGTACCAAGAGACCCAGTACTTC	CASSPPGPYQETQYF
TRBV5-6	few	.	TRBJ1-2	TGTGCCAGCAGCTTCATTCCCAACTATGGCTACACCTTC	CASSFIPNYGYTF
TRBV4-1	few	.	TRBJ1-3	TGCGCCAGCAGCCGCCTAGACTTGGGGCGAAACACCATATATTTT	CASSRLDLGRNTIYF
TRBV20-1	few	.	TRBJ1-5	TGCAGTGCTAGAGATGGAAGACAGGCTAATAGCAATCAGCCCCAGCATTTT	CSARDGRQANSNQPQHF
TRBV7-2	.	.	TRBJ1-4	TGTGCCAGCAGCTTATGGGGCGGCCCAACTAATGAAAAACTGTTTTTT	CASSLWGGPTNEKLFF
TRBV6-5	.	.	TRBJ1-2	TGTGCCAGCAGCCCGACTCGACAGCCTTATGGCTACACCTTC	CASSPTRQPYGYTF
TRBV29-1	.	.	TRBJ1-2	TGCAGCGTTGACGGTGGGGGAGGTGGCTACACCTTC	CSVDGGGGGYTF
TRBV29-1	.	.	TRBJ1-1	TGCAGCGTCGTTAGCCTAGGCGGGAACACTGAAGCTTTCTTT	CSVVSLGGNTEAFF
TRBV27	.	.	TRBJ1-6	TGTGCCAGCAGTTGGGGACGGTCCGATTCACCCCTCCACTTT	CASSWGRSDSPLHF